This note documents a single T cell receptor (beta chain) sequence. The sample belongs to a study of blood T cell repertoires in COVID-19. The data were produced by immunoSEQ multiplex PCR, yet TCRdb's version contains in-frame clones alone and is incomplete. The sample carries over 200,000 clones, roughly 89% recorded once. The sequencing input was peripheral blood. This clonotype originated in a man aged 55 to 70 who had recovered from COVID-19.

The CDR3 DNA follows: TGTGCCTCCCGAGGAGCGGGGGGTAGTGGGGCCAAAAACATTCAGTACTTC. Amino acids: CASRGAGGSGAKNIQYF. This sequence joins TRBV2 and TRBJ2-4; 9 bases fit TRBD2. This CDR3 spans 17 amino acids. Germline V gene lookup returns CDR1 SNHLY and CDR2 FYNNEI. V lost 11 bases and J lost 1; bases outside the gene matches: 15.